This TCR beta chain emerged from a study of cytomegalovirus exposure and HLA in healthy donors. 13 Jbeta primers and 60 Vbeta primers were used for the PCR. Here immunoSEQ multiplex PCR was the method, and the copy in TCRdb shows in-frame clones only, minus some. Of about 140,000 clones in the sample, about four fifths are singletons; the top ten hold 2% to 2.5%. From germline, CDR1 is MNHNS and CDR2 SASEGT. The CDR3 spans 16 residues. J gave up 7 bases and V 3 bases, and 12 bases lay outside the gene matches. Input material: PBMCs. The clonotype comes from a man in his thirties or forties in good health and CMV-seronegative. The V and J genes are TRBV6-1 and TRBJ2-7; TRBD2 agrees at 10 bases. CDR3 loop: CASSELAGGPLGEQYF. The CDR3 DNA reads TGTGCCAGCAGTGAGTTAGCGGGGGGTCCCCTTGGGGAGCAGTACTTC.